This T cell receptor beta chain was observed in a study of shared clonotypes between healthy human individuals. Some clones are missing from TCRdb's copy, which holds only in-frame ones; the method was immunoSEQ multiplex PCR. The sample holds about a million clones, roughly 75% seen once. This clone was picked up a small number of times. The CDR3 contains 19 residues. The germline CDR1 and CDR2 sequences are SGHRS and YFSETQ. The V end lost 5 bases, the J end lost 2 bases, and 29 bases lay between the germline ends. The J gene is TRBJ2-7, the V gene TRBV5-1; possible D gene TRBD1, 6 bases. Sequencing used memory CD4+ T cells sorted from blood. Stated subset: CD45RA-negative fraction. The origin of this receptor is a man younger than 35 in good health. CDR3: CASSREINLFRDTTYEQYF. CDR3 coding DNA: TGCGCCAGCAGTCGCGAAATCAACCTCTTTAGGGACACTACCTACGAGCAGTACTTC. Based on the CDR3 plus reference TRBV5-1 and TRBJ2-7, the full variable domain is KAGVTQTPRYLIKTRGQQVTLSCSPISGHRSVSWYQQTPGQGLQFLFEYFSETQRNKGNFPGRFSGRQFSNSRSEMNVSTLELGDSALYLCASSREINLFRDTTYEQYFGPGTRLTVT.